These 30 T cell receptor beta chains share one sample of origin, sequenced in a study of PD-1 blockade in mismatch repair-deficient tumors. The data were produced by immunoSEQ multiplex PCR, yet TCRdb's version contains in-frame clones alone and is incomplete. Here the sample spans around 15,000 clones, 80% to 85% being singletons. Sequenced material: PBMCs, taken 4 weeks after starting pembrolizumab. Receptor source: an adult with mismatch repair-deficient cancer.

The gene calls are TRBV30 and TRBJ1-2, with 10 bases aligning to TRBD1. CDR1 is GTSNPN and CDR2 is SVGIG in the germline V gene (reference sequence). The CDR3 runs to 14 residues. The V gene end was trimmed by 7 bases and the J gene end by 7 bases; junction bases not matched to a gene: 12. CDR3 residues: CAYTPDRGIGGYTF. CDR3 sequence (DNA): TGTGCCTACACCCCGGACAGGGGGATAGGTGGCTACACCTTC.

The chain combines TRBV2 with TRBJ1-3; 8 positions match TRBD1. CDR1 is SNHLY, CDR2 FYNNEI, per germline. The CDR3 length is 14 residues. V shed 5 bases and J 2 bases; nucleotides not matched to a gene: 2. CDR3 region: CASSSQGAGNTIYF. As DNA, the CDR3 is TGTGCCAGCAGTTCACAGGGGGCTGGAAACACCATATATTTT.

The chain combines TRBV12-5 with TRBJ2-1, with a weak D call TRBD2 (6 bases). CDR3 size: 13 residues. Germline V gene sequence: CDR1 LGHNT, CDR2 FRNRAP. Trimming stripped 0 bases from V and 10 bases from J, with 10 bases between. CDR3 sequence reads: CASGLVGGVEQFF. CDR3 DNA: TGTGCTAGTGGTTTGGTAGGCGGGGTGGAGCAGTTCTTC.

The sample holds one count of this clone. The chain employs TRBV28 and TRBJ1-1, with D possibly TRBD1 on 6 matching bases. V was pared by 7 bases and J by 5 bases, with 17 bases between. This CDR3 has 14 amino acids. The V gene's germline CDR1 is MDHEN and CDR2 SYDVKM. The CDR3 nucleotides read TGTGCCAGCAAATCAGGACAGTGGGGGACTGAAGCTTTCTTT. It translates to CASKSGQWGTEAFF. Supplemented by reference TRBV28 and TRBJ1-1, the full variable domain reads DVKVTQSSRYLVKRTGEKVFLECVQDMDHENMFWYRQDPGLGLRLIYFSYDVKMKEKGDIPEGYSVSREKKERFSLILESASTNQTSMYLCASKSGQWGTEAFFGQGTRLTVV.

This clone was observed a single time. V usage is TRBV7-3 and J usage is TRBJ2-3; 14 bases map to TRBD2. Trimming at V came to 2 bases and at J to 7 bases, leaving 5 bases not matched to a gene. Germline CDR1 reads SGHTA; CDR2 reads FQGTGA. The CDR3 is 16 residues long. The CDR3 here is CASSLEGTSGRNTQYF. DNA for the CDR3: TGTGCCAGCAGCTTAGAGGGGACTAGCGGGAGAAATACGCAGTATTTT.

This CDR3 is CASSLDTSGAYEQYF. CDR3 nucleotide sequence: TGTGCCAGCAGCTTAGATACTAGCGGGGCCTACGAGCAGTACTTC. The chain combines TRBV7-6 with TRBJ2-5; 10 nucleotides agree with TRBD2. Matching the DNA end better, TRBJ2-7 makes the J call doubtful. The length of the CDR3 is 15 residues. Per germline, CDR1 SGHVS and CDR2 FNYEAQ.

The CDR3 region is CATSRDLEWGLAGIGRQFF. In DNA form, the CDR3 reads TGTGCCACCAGCAGAGATCTTGAGTGGGGACTAGCGGGAATCGGAAGGCAGTTCTTC. This chain joins TRBV15 and TRBJ2-1; the match to TRBD2 covers 13 bases. This CDR3 contains 19 residues. Germline trimming cut 0 bases from V and 12 bases from J; bases unmatched to any gene: 17. Per the germline V gene, CDR1 is LNHNV and CDR2 is YYDKDF (reference sequence).

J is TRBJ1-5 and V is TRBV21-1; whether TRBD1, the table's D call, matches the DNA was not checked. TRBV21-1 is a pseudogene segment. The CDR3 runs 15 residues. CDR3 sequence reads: CASSIQGYSNQPQHF. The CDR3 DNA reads TGTGCCAGCAGCATACAGGGTTATAGCAATCAGCCCCAGCATTTT.

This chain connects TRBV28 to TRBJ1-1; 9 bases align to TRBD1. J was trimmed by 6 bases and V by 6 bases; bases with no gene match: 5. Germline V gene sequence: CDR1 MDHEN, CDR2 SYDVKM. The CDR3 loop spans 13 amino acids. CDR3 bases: TGTGCCAGCAGAGCGGACAGGGGTGCTGAAGCTTTCTTT. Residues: CASRADRGAEAFF.

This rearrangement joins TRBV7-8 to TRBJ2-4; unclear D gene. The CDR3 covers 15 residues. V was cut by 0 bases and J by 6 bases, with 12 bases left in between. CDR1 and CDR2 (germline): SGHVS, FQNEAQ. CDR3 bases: TGTGCCAGCAGCTTAGCCGAGGCCCTGGGAAACATTCAGTACTTC. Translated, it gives CASSLAEALGNIQYF.

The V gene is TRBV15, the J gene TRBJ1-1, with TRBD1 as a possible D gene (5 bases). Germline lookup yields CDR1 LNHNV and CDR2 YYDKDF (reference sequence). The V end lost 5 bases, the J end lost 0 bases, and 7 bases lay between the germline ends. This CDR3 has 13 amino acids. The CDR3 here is CATSRGVNTEAFF. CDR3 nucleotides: TGTGCCACCAGCCGGGGGGTGAACACTGAAGCTTTCTTT.

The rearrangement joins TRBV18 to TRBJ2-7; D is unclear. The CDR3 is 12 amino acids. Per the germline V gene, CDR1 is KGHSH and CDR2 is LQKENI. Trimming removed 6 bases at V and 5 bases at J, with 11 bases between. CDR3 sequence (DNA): TGTGCCAGCTCCTTCGACACGGACGAGCAGTACTTC. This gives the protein CASSFDTDEQYF.

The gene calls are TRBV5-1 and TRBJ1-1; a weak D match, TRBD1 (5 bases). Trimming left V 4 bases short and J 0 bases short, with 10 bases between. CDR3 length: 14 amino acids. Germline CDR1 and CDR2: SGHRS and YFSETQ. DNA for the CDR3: TGCGCCAGCAGCCTGAACAGGTTGAACACTGAAGCTTTCTTT. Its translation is CASSLNRLNTEAFF.

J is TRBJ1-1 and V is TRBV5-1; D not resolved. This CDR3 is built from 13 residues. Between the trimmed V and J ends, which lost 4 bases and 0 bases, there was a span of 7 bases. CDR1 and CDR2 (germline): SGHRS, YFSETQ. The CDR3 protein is CASSLTVNTEAFF. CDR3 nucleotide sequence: TGCGCCAGCAGCCTAACGGTGAACACTGAAGCTTTCTTT.

The CDR3 nucleotides are TGCTCCATAGCGCCGGTAGGAGGTGTAAGTCTTGTTCCGTTCTTC. Its protein product is CSIAPVGGVSLVPFF. The chain joins TRBV5-1 to TRBJ2-1, with D maybe TRBD2 (5 bases). Germline CDR1 SGHRS, CDR2 YFSETQ. The CDR3 loop spans 15 amino acids.

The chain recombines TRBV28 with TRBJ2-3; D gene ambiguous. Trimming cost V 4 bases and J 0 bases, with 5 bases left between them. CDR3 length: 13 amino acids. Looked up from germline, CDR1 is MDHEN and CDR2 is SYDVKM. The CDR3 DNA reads TGTGCCAGCAGTTCCTCTAGCACAGATACGCAGTATTTT. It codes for CASSSSSTDTQYF.

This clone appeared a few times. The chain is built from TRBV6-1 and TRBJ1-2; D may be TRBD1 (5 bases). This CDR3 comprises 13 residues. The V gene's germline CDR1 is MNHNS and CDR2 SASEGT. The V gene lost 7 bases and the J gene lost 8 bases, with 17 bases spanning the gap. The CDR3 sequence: CASKGSGNWGYTF. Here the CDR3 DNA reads TGTGCCAGCAAGGGCTCAGGGAATTGGGGCTACACCTTC.

The CDR3 sequence is CSSRTGWGRAFF. The CDR3 DNA follows: TGCAGCTCGCGGACAGGTTGGGGTCGAGCTTTCTTT. The chain links TRBV29-1 to TRBJ1-1; 7 positions agree with TRBD1. Germline V CDR1 and CDR2: SQVTM, ANQGSEA. J gave up 10 bases and V 8 bases, and 13 bases lay outside the gene matches. CDR3 length: 12 residues. Variable domain in full (rest from reference TRBV29-1 and TRBJ1-1): SAVISQKPSRDICQRGTSLTIQCQVDSQVTMMFWYRQQPGQSLTLIATANQGSEATYESGFVIDKFPISRPNLTFSTLTVSNMSPEDSSIYLCSSRTGWGRAFFGQGTRLTVV.

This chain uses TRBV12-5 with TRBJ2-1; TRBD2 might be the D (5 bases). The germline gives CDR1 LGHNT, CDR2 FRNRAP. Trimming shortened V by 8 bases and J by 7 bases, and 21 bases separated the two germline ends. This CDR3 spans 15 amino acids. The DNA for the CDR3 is TGTGCTAGTCTATCTAAACGGGATGTATATAATGAGCAGTTCTTC. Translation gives CASLSKRDVYNEQFF.

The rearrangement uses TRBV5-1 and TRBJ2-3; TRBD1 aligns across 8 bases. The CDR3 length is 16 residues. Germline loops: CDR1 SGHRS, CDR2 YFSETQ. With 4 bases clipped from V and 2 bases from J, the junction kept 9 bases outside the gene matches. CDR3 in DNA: TGCGCCAGCAGCGGTAGGGCAGGGGGCAACACAGATACGCAGTATTTT. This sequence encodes CASSGRAGGNTDTQYF.

The CDR3 DNA reads as TGTGCCAGCAGCAATCAGGGGACACACAATGAGCAGTTCTTC. Its translation: CASSNQGTHNEQFF. J is TRBJ2-1 and V is TRBV21-1; the DNA was not compared with TRBD1, the D call given in the table. TRBV21-1 counts as a pseudogene. CDR3 length: 14 amino acids.

The CDR3 protein is CASSPTGQGDEQYF. The CDR3 bases are TGCGCCAGCAGCCCGACAGGACAGGGGGACGAGCAGTACTTC. This chain joins TRBV5-1 and TRBJ2-7; 10 nucleotides match TRBD1. The J segment lost 5 bases and the V segment lost 4 bases, leaving 6 bases of the junction unmatched. The germline CDR1 and CDR2 sequences are SGHRS and YFSETQ. There are 14 residues in the CDR3.

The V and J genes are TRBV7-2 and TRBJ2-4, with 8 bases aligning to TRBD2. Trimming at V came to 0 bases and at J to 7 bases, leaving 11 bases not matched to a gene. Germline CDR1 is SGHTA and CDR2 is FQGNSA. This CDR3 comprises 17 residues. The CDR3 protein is CASSLAPPGLDMNIQYF. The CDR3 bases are TGTGCCAGCAGCTTAGCCCCTCCGGGACTAGATATGAACATTCAGTACTTC. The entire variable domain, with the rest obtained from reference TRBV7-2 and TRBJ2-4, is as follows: GAGVSQSPSNKVTEKGKDVELRCDPISGHTALYWYRQSLGQGLEFLIYFQGNSAPDKSGLPSDRFSAERTGGSVSTLTIQRTQQEDSAVYLCASSLAPPGLDMNIQYFGAGTRLSVL.

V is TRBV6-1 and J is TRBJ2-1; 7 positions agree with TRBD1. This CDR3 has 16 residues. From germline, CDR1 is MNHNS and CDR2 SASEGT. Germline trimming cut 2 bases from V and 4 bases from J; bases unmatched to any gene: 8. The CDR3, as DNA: TGTGCCAGCAGTGAATACGCAGGGGGATCTTACAATGAGCAGTTCTTC. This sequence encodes CASSEYAGGSYNEQFF.

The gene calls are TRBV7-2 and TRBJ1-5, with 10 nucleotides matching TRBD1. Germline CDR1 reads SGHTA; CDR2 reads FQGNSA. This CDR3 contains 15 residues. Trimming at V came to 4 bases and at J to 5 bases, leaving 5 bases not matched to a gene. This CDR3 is CASSSDRGSHQPQHF. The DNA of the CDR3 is TGTGCCAGCAGCTCGGACAGGGGGTCGCATCAGCCCCAGCATTTT.

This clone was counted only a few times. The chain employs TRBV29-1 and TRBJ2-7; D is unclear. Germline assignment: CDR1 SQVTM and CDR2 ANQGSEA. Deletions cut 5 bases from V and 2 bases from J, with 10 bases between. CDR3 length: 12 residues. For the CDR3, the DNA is TGCAGCGTTCTAGTCGGTCCCTACGAGCAGTACTTC. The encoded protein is CSVLVGPYEQYF.

In DNA, the CDR3 is TGTGCCAGCAGCTTCGGACTAGCGGGATTGTACGAGCAGTACTTC. It encodes CASSFGLAGLYEQYF. V gene TRBV7-3 combines with J gene TRBJ2-7; 12 positions match TRBD2. This CDR3 has 15 amino acids. Germline V gives CDR1 SGHTA, CDR2 FQGTGA. J lost 4 bases, V lost 3 bases, and 4 bases had no gene match.

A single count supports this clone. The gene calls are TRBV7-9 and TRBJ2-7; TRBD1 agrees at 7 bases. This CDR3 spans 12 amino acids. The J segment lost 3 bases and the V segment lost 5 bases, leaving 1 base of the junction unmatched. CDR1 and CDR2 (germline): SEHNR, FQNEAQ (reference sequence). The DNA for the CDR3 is TGTGCCAGCAGCCGACAGGGCTACGAGCAGTACTTC. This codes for CASSRQGYEQYF.

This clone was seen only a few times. CDR3 in amino acids: CASSRTGTSGKYEQYF. DNA of the CDR3: TGTGCCAGTAGTCGAACGGGGACTAGCGGGAAGTACGAGCAGTACTTC. This chain uses TRBV21-1 with TRBJ2-7; the table gives TRBD2 as D, unverified against the DNA. TRBV21-1 is designated a pseudogene. The CDR3 has 16 amino acids.

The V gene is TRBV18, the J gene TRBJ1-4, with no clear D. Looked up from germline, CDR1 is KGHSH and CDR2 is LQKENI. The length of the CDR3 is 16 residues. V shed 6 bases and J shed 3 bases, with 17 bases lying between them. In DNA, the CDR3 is TGTGCCAGCTCGCTGGACTACTCAGGAGCTAATGAAAAACTGTTTTTT. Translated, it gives CASSLDYSGANEKLFF.